These T cell receptor beta chains were read from a single sample in a study of blood T cell repertoires in COVID-19. Some clones are missing from TCRdb's copy, which holds only in-frame ones; the method was immunoSEQ multiplex PCR. The sample holds 300,000 to 450,000 clones, around 87% seen once. What was sequenced was PBMCs or T cells enriched from blood (not recorded which). The source is a man in his thirties or forties who had recovered from COVID-19. Both conserved end residues are part of each CDR3. D genes are given only for firm matches.

TRBD1	TRBV25-1	TRBJ1-2	CASSERGQGNYGYTF
.	TRBV30	TRBJ1-4	CAWQSPRPTNEKLFF
TRBD1	TRBV4-1	TRBJ2-5	CASSHRVRDRAKTQYF
.	TRBV19	TRBJ1-6	CASAKRRQVENSPLHF
.	TRBV13	TRBJ1-2	CASSLTVNYGYTF
.	TRBV6-1	TRBJ1-5	CASSEALQGFNQPQHF
TRBD2	TRBV5-1	TRBJ2-7	CASSLVSGGAYEQYF
TRBD2	TRBV9	TRBJ2-7	CASSPTSGTVYEQYF
TRBD1	TRBV30	TRBJ1-1	CAWRPNRGSTEAFF
TRBD1	TRBV19	TRBJ1-1	CASSKGQGAGTEAFF
.	TRBV19	TRBJ2-1	CASSVGGLNEQFF
.	TRBV7-2	TRBJ1-5	CASSKGRGGYNQPQHF
.	TRBV7-2	TRBJ1-4	CASSLGTDGGKLFF
.	TRBV19	TRBJ2-1	CASSIAEGLYNEQFF
.	TRBV9	TRBJ2-7	CASSVGTESSYEQYF
.	TRBV7-8	TRBJ1-5	CASSLEGFGSQPQHF
.	TRBV11-2	TRBJ1-2	CASSVQSTYGYTF
TRBD1	TRBV11-2	TRBJ2-3	CASSSQVVGGRPSTDTQYF
.	TRBV6-1	TRBJ1-4	CASSESWSEKLFF
TRBD1	TRBV4-2	TRBJ2-1	CASSRTGRNEQFF
.	TRBV5-1	TRBJ2-2	CASSASVREGGELFF
TRBD1	TRBV7-6	TRBJ1-1	CASSLDRGNTEAFF
.	TRBV7-2	TRBJ1-5	CASSLRGPLSNQPQHF
.	TRBV19	TRBJ1-5	CASSISDQPQHF
.	TRBV7-9	TRBJ1-1	CASSRDTEAFF
.	TRBV25-1	TRBJ2-7	CGSSAGTIYEQYF
.	TRBV5-1	TRBJ1-2	CASSLPTESSNYGYTF
TRBD1	TRBV7-2	TRBJ2-7	CASSSSKTGGAREQYF
.	TRBV29-1	TRBJ1-2	CSVEIGGENYGYTF
TRBD1	TRBV2	TRBJ1-1	CASRGGTGGVFVWAEAFF
.	TRBV4-1	TRBJ1-1	CASSQLWTTLNTEAFF
.	TRBV7-9	TRBJ1-2	CASSSTGILYTF
TRBD1	TRBV10-3	TRBJ2-7	CAITQDRGHEQYF
.	TRBV19	TRBJ1-5	CASSGQGIRNQPQHF
.	TRBV18	TRBJ2-7	CASSIAEFGYEQYF
.	TRBV14	TRBJ2-6	CASRKSSGANVLTF
.	TRBV6-2/TRBV6-3	TRBJ2-7	CASSYPPGVGYEQYF
.	TRBV10-3	TRBJ1-2	CATSTFGDGYTF
.	TRBV11-2	TRBJ2-7	CASSFSPWSSYEQYF
TRBD1	TRBV11-2	TRBJ2-2	CASSLITGGFTGELFF
TRBD1	TRBV2	TRBJ1-2	CASSEATGVTNYGYTF
.	TRBV6-5	TRBJ1-6	CASMRRGSYNSPLHF
.	TRBV10-1	TRBJ2-3	CASSEHTDTQYF
.	TRBV4-1	TRBJ1-5	CASSHTDRRGNQPQHF
.	TRBV15	TRBJ1-1	CATSRYREGLAFF
.	TRBV4-2	TRBJ2-2	CASSQKGQTNTGELFF
TRBD2	TRBV13	TRBJ2-4	CASSRQALSGGGADLAKNIQYF
TRBD1	TRBV7-9	TRBJ1-1	CASSLSGGNTEAFF
TRBD1	TRBV3-1/TRBV3-2	TRBJ1-1	CASSPAGGLNTEAFF
.	TRBV6-1	TRBJ2-2	CASSELAGTGELFF
TRBD1	TRBV6-1	TRBJ1-2	CASSERQGSYGYTF
.	TRBV15	TRBJ2-5	CATSRVRQETQYF
TRBD1	TRBV5-4	TRBJ1-6	CASSWGQGRNSPLHF
.	TRBV6-1	TRBJ1-1	CASSDQSGVGTEAFF
TRBD1	TRBV5-1	TRBJ1-5	CASSPGTGNQPQHF